These 21 T cell receptor beta chains originate from one sample sequenced in a study of T-cell reconstitution after alpha-beta-depleted transplantation in children. Preparing the TCRbeta library involved the use of unique molecular identifiers. A single record per CDR3 protein comes from TCRdb applying MiXCR to the PCR reads. The table includes 55,000 to 65,000 distinct CDR3 sequences, 40% to 55% detected once. Sample: PBMCs, mostly from graft donor cells, taken 360 days after TCRalphabeta/CD19-depleted stem cell transplant. The receptors derive from a male patient younger than 18 who had a stem cell transplant for acute lymphoblastic leukemia, so the T cells may come from the graft donor.

This clonotype was observed a single time. V is TRBV28 and J is TRBJ2-5; 7 bases are a match to TRBD2. The V gene end was trimmed by 2 bases and the J gene end by 4 bases; junction bases not matched to a gene: 4. The CDR3 consists of 14 residues. CDR1 MDHEN and CDR2 SYDVKM come from the germline V gene. The chain's CDR3 is CASSLRGEVETQYF. The CDR3 region has the DNA TGTGCCAGCAGTTTACGGGGGGAGGTAGAGACCCAGTACTTC.

The CDR3 bases are TGTGCCAGCAGTTTGGGTCGGCGGGACAATGAGCAGTTCTTC. This encodes CASSLGRRDNEQFF. V is TRBV12-3 or TRBV12-4 and J is TRBJ2-1; tentatively, D is TRBD2 (5 bases). The ends were cut back, 3 bases at V and 5 bases at J, with 11 bases in the middle. The CDR3 has 14 residues.

The V call is TRBV3-1, the J call TRBJ2-3; 8 bases match TRBD2. J was trimmed by 5 bases and V by 1 base; bases with no gene match: 2. This CDR3 is 14 amino acids long. CDR1 and CDR2 (germline): LGHDT, YNNKEL (reference sequence). Written as DNA, the CDR3 is TGTGCCAGCAGCCAAGTTGCGGGGGGAGATACGCAGTATTTT. Translated: CASSQVAGGDTQYF.

The chain has TRBV10-3 and TRBJ2-1; D is undetermined. Between the trimmed V and J ends, which lost 6 bases and 8 bases, there was a span of 14 bases. Germline V gene lookup returns CDR1 ENHRY and CDR2 SYGVKD. The CDR3 has 13 residues. The CDR3 region has the DNA TGTGCCATCAGGGGGTCAGTGGGCGATGAGCAGTTCTTC. Translation: CAIRGSVGDEQFF.

Only a few counts were recorded for this clonotype. The V and J genes are TRBV12-3 or TRBV12-4 and TRBJ2-7; 11 positions match TRBD1. This CDR3 has 14 residues. V was pared by 3 bases and J by 7 bases, with 5 bases of the junction left unmatched. The CDR3 region is CASSFGQGAGEQYF. In DNA form, the CDR3 reads TGTGCCAGCAGTTTTGGACAGGGGGCTGGGGAGCAGTACTTC.

The chain is built from TRBV12-3 or TRBV12-4 and TRBJ2-1; D is ambiguous. Trimming cost V 2 bases and J 1 base, with 12 bases left between them. The CDR3 sequence is 16 residues long. The CDR3 region is CASSLTGWDSYNEQFF. CDR3 DNA: TGTGCCAGCAGTTTAACCGGGTGGGATTCCTACAATGAGCAGTTCTTC.

The chain carries TRBV24-1 and TRBJ2-1; 9 bases are shared with TRBD2. This CDR3 is 14 amino acids long. The germline V gene encodes CDR1 KGHDR and CDR2 SFDVKD. Trimming cost V 3 bases and J 8 bases; bases outside gene matches: 4. As DNA, the CDR3 is TGTGCCACCAGTGATGGTAGCGGGAGAGATGAGCAGTTCTTC. It encodes CATSDGSGRDEQFF.

The chain couples TRBV10-2 to TRBJ2-1; the match to TRBD2 covers 7 bases. Germline loops: CDR1 WSHSY, CDR2 SAAADI. The CDR3 has 15 residues. V gave up 4 bases and J gave up 3 bases; unmatched junction bases: 6. The CDR3 here is CASSALAAFYNEQFF. The CDR3 nucleotides are TGCGCCAGCAGTGCTCTAGCGGCTTTCTACAATGAGCAGTTCTTC.

CDR3 loop: CASSPLGDRGDNEQFF. The CDR3 DNA follows: TGTGCCAGCAGTCCCCTCGGGGACAGGGGCGACAATGAGCAGTTCTTC. The rearrangement uses TRBV27 and TRBJ2-1; 10 positions match TRBD1. CDR3 size: 16 residues. V was pared by 5 bases and J by 5 bases, with 9 bases of the junction left unmatched. Germline V lookup: CDR1 MNHEY, CDR2 SMNVEV (reference sequence).

The V call is TRBV29-1, the J call TRBJ2-7; unclear D gene. Germline CDR1 is SQVTM and CDR2 is ANQGSEA. The V end lost 2 bases, the J end lost 0 bases, and 8 bases lay between the germline ends. The CDR3 runs to 13 residues. CDR3 DNA: TGCAGCGTTGAATCGCCCATCTCCTACGAGCAGTACTTC. It encodes CSVESPISYEQYF.

This clonotype was seen a few times. This chain links TRBV27 with TRBJ1-1; D unclear. Germline CDR1 and CDR2: MNHEY and SMNVEV (reference sequence). The CDR3 contains 14 residues. V was clipped by 8 bases and J by 2 bases, with 15 bases between them. The CDR3, as DNA: TGTGCCAGCGGCCGCGGGCAGCAAAACACTGAAGCTTTCTTT. Translation: CASGRGQQNTEAFF.

The genes are TRBV21-1 and TRBJ2-5; the D call TRBD1 from the table was never checked on the DNA. TRBV21-1 is shown as a pseudogene. This CDR3 region has 20 residues. The CDR3 bases are TGTGCCAGCAGCAAAGTGTTACGGGACGCAGCTAGAGACAGGAAAGAGACCCAGTACTTC. Its protein is CASSKVLRDAARDRKETQYF.

This clonotype was found once. The CDR3 region has the DNA TGTGCCAGCAGCTTAACCGGGACAGGGGGGTCACCCCTCCACTTT. Its translation is CASSLTGTGGSPLHF. The chain combines TRBV7-3 with TRBJ1-6; 11 nucleotides match TRBD1. V trimming: 0 bases; J trimming: 10 bases; junction bases outside the gene matches: 2. CDR1 and CDR2 (germline): SGHTA, FQGTGA. The CDR3 covers 15 residues.

CDR3 region: CSVGGLAYNEQFF. The DNA for the CDR3 is TGCAGCGTCGGAGGACTAGCCTACAATGAGCAGTTCTTC. The chain combines TRBV29-1 with TRBJ2-1, with TRBD2 matching over 7 bases. This CDR3 has 13 amino acids. The germline gives CDR1 SQVTM, CDR2 ANQGSEA. The ends lost 6 bases at V and 2 bases at J; junction bases unmatched: 4.

The chain employs TRBV13 and TRBJ2-3, with 7 bases lining up with TRBD2. J gave up 5 bases and V 5 bases, and 13 bases lay outside the gene matches. The germline V gene has CDR1 PRHDT and CDR2 FYEKMQ (reference sequence). This CDR3 is built from 16 residues. CDR3 in DNA: TGTGCCAGCAGCACCTCCCGGAGGGAGGGCAGAGATACGCAGTATTTT. Protein product: CASSTSRREGRDTQYF.

The CDR3 protein is CASSLGAGEQFF. CDR3 coding DNA: TGTGCCAGCAGTTTAGGGGCTGGTGAGCAGTTCTTC. V gene TRBV28 combines with J gene TRBJ2-1, with D possibly TRBD1 on 5 matching bases. Germline V lookup: CDR1 MDHEN, CDR2 SYDVKM. Trimming took 2 bases from V and 9 from J, leaving 8 bases between them. The CDR3 is 12 residues long.

The rearrangement joins TRBV7-9 to TRBJ2-1, with TRBD1 matching 9 bases. J lost 8 bases, V lost 5 bases, and 4 bases had no gene match. This CDR3 is 13 amino acids long. Germline values: CDR1 SEHNR, CDR2 FQNEAQ (reference sequence). CDR3 residues: CASSATGGHEQFF. The DNA of the CDR3 is TGTGCCAGCAGCGCTACAGGGGGCCATGAGCAGTTCTTC. The full variable domain, its missing parts supplied by reference TRBV7-9 and TRBJ2-1, is DTGVSQNPRHKITKRGQNVTFRCDPISEHNRLYWYRQTLGQGPEFLTYFQNEAQLEKSRLLSDRFSAERPKGSFSTLEIQRTEQGDSAMYLCASSATGGHEQFFGPGTRLTVL.

This chain links TRBV7-8 with TRBJ2-7; 8 nucleotides line up with TRBD1. Losses at the gene ends were 5 bases for V and 2 bases for J; bases not matched to a gene: 11. The V gene's germline CDR1 is SGHVS and CDR2 FQNEAQ. The CDR3 has 16 amino acids. The CDR3 coding sequence is TGTGCCAGCAGCGCGACACAGGGGGTTGCTACCTACGAGCAGTACTTC. Translation: CASSATQGVATYEQYF.

The rearrangement links TRBV28 to TRBJ1-2; D remains ambiguous. Germline CDR1 MDHEN, CDR2 SYDVKM. V dropped 5 bases and J dropped 4 bases, with 8 bases sitting between them. The CDR3 is 12 amino acids. The CDR3 loop is CASSPDLYGYTF. The CDR3 DNA follows: TGTGCCAGCAGTCCCGACCTCTATGGCTACACCTTC.

V gene TRBV27 combines with J gene TRBJ2-7; D gene uncertain. The length of the CDR3 is 14 residues. Trimming pared 5 bases from V and 2 bases from J, leaving 13 bases between. CDR1 is MNHEY, CDR2 SMNVEV, per germline (reference sequence). The DNA for the CDR3 is TGTGCCAGCAGTCGACGAATGAAACCCTACGAGCAGTACTTC. Encoded protein: CASSRRMKPYEQYF.

The chain employs TRBV5-1 and TRBJ2-1; 15 bases are shared with TRBD2. J gave up 2 bases and V 5 bases, and 8 bases lay outside the gene matches. Germline CDR1 SGHRS, CDR2 YFSETQ. The CDR3 consists of 18 residues. The CDR3 DNA reads TGCGCCAGCAGACTGGGACTAGCGGGAGGTAGGCCCTACAATGAGCAGTTCTTC. Translating it yields CASRLGLAGGRPYNEQFF. Supplemented by reference TRBV5-1 and TRBJ2-1, the full variable domain reads KAGVTQTPRYLIKTRGQQVTLSCSPISGHRSVSWYQQTPGQGLQFLFEYFSETQRNKGNFPGRFSGRQFSNSRSEMNVSTLELGDSALYLCASRLGLAGGRPYNEQFFGPGTRLTVL.